This T cell receptor beta chain was captured in a study of post-analysis software for immune sequencing data. Overall study context: Recorded disease courses covered relapsing-remitting, secondary progressive and progressive-relapsing multiple sclerosis. Some patients had no subtype annotation.

Broader study findings: Controls significantly exceeded multiple sclerosis patients in normalized Chao1 diversity. TRBV segments more frequent in patients than in controls numbered roughly 5 and included TRBV5-6, TRBV5-1 and TRBV20-1. Same-batch samples co-clustered strongly by F measure.

cDNA libraries for TCR beta contained unique molecular identifiers. T cells numbering roughly 1 to 10 million yielded around 500,000 cDNA molecules. TCRdb re-analysed the PCR reads in MiXCR, keeping a single row per CDR3 protein. The sample records approximately 440,000 distinct CDR3 sequences, roughly 46% being singletons. V shed 6 bases and J 4 bases; nucleotides not matched to a gene: 6. The CDR3 is 15 amino acids. Comment on this clonotype: Antigen unknown.

This clonotype was obtained from a girl aged 10-17 years with multiple sclerosis. This chain uses TRBV12-3 or TRBV12-4 with TRBJ2-2; TRBD2 matches 9 bases. The specimen was blood. The CDR3 nucleotides read TGTGCCAGCAGGCATAGCGGGAGAAGCACCGGGGAGCTGTTTTTT. Its translation: CASRHSGRSTGELFF.